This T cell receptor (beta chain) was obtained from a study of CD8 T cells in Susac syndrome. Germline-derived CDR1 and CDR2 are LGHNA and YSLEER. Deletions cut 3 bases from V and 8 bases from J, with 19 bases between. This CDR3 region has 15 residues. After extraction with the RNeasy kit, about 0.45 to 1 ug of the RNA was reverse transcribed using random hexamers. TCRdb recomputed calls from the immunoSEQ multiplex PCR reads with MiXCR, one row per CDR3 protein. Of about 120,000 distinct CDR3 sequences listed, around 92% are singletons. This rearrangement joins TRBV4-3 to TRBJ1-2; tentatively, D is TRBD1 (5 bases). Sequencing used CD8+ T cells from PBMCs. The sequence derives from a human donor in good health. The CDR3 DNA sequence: TGCGCCAGCAGCCAGGGCAGGGAGGGGTCGGGCGGCTACACCTTC. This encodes CASSQGREGSGGYTF.